The rows below give T cell receptor beta chains drawn from one sample of a study of regulatory T cells in long-lasting Graves disease. Using its own MiXCR run on the multiplex PCR reads, TCRdb lists one record per CDR3 protein. The sample holds approximately 350,000 distinct CDR3 sequences, around 15% seen once. These data were also reused for a study on T cells in Graves' hyperthyroidism and ophthalmopathy.

This sample comprised peripheral blood mononuclear cells (PBMCs), obtained at new diagnosis, from a patient treated with antithyroid drugs. The receptors derive from a man in his forties or fifties with Graves disease. Each CDR3 is given with its conserved first and last residue. Each record gives: V gene, D gene, clone size, J gene, CDR3 DNA, CDR3 protein. A D gene is named only where the DNA matches it firmly. Clone size is stated in some rows and not others, as once, few, many or a class when expanded.

>TRBV12-5|NA|many|TRBJ2-1
TGTGCTAGTGGTTTGCGGGGGGCCATCTACAATGAGCAGTTCTTC
CASGLRGAIYNEQFF
>TRBV20-1|NA|few|TRBJ1-6
TGCAGTGCTAGCCGGCAGGGAGGGGATTCACCCCTCCACTTT
CSASRQGGDSPLHF
>TRBV9|NA|NA|TRBJ2-5
TGTGCCAGCAGCGTAGGATCAGGCCAAGAGACCCAGTACTTC
CASSVGSGQETQYF
>TRBV18|TRBD2|NA|TRBJ2-1
TGTGCCAGCTCACCAAGGGAGACTAGCGGGTACAATGAGCAGTTCTTC
CASSPRETSGYNEQFF
>TRBV12-3/TRBV12-4|TRBD1|many|TRBJ2-7
TGTGCCAGCACCCCGGCCGCCGGGACAGGGAATCGCGAGCAGTACTTC
CASTPAAGTGNREQYF
>TRBV6-1|NA|many|TRBJ1-5
TGTGCCAGCACCCTCCGCCCGTTTGGGCCCCAGCATTTT
CASTLRPFGPQHF
>TRBV6-4|TRBD1|NA|TRBJ1-6
TGTGCCAGCAGTTACACCGGACAGGGAGGGTATTCACCCCTCCACTTT
CASSYTGQGGYSPLHF
>TRBV4-1|NA|few|TRBJ1-5
TGCGCCAGCAGCCAGTTTTTTGCACAGCCGCAGCATTTT
CASSQFFAQPQHF
>TRBV7-2|NA|NA|TRBJ1-2
TGTGCCAGCAGCCCCCTGAGGGGCCGCTACACCTTC
CASSPLRGRYTF
>TRBV11-2|NA|many|TRBJ2-5
TGTGCCAGCAGCTCGCCGGGACTTGGGGAAGAGACCCAGTACTTC
CASSSPGLGEETQYF
>TRBV5-1|NA|many|TRBJ2-2
TGCGCCAGCAGCTTCTCAGGGACACAAAACTCCGGGGAGCTGTTTTTT
CASSFSGTQNSGELFF
>TRBV30|NA|many|TRBJ1-1
TGTGCCTGGAGTGGGGAGGGGAACACTGAAGCTTTCTTT
CAWSGEGNTEAFF
>TRBV28|TRBD1|many|TRBJ1-2
TGTGCCAGCAGGACAACAGGGGTGGGTGGCTACACCTTC
CASRTTGVGGYTF
>TRBV6-1|TRBD2|NA|TRBJ2-5
TGTGCCAGCACGGCCCGGGGGGGTCTGCTGGGGGACCAAGAGACCCAGTACTTC
CASTARGGLLGDQETQYF
>TRBV6-9|NA|few|TRBJ2-2
TGTGCCAGCAGTTACTCAGGGGACGGGGAGCTGTTTTTT
CASSYSGDGELFF
>TRBV20-1|NA|few|TRBJ1-3
TGCAGTGCTAGAGATCCGAAGGGCAGCCCACTCTATGGAAACACCATATATTTT
CSARDPKGSPLYGNTIYF
>TRBV2|NA|NA|TRBJ2-3
TGTGCCAGCAGTGTCCCCGTAAGCACAGATACGCAGTATTTT
CASSVPVSTDTQYF
>TRBV27|TRBD2|NA|TRBJ2-3
TGTGCCAGCAGTTTAGGTTTCGGGTTAGCGGGGGGTAACACAGATACACAGTATTTT
CASSLGFGLAGGNTDTQYF
>TRBV5-1|NA|NA|TRBJ2-7
TGCGCCAGCAGCGGGGAAGTCCCCGAGCAGTACTTC
CASSGEVPEQYF
>TRBV5-1|NA|many|TRBJ2-7
TGCGCCAGCAGCTTGGGGACAGAGAGCTCCTACGAGCAGTACTTC
CASSLGTESSYEQYF
>TRBV24-1|TRBD1|NA|TRBJ2-2
TGTGCCACCAGTGATCGGGACAGACGGACCGGGGAGCTGTTTTTT
CATSDRDRRTGELFF
>TRBV29-1|TRBD1|NA|TRBJ2-7
TGCAGCGGGGGGACAGAGTACGAGCAGTACTTC
CSGGTEYEQYF
>TRBV2|NA|many|TRBJ2-4
TGTGCCAGCAGTGAACTCGGGACAGCCAAAAACATTCAGTACTTC
CASSELGTAKNIQYF
>TRBV18|NA|many|TRBJ2-3
TGTGCCAGCTCACCGGTAGCGGCCGTCACAGATACGCAGTATTTT
CASSPVAAVTDTQYF
>TRBV7-2|NA|NA|TRBJ2-7
TGTGCCAGCAGCTTAGAACCCCAGACGTCCTACGAGCAGTACTTC
CASSLEPQTSYEQYF
>TRBV9|NA|NA|TRBJ1-5
TGTGCCAGCAGCGTAGGGGGCACTAGCAATCAGCCCCAGCATTTT
CASSVGGTSNQPQHF
>TRBV18|NA|few|TRBJ2-7
TGTGCCAGCTCCCGCGTCTCGGGGACGAACACCTACGAGCAGTACTTC
CASSRVSGTNTYEQYF
>TRBV30|TRBD1|NA|TRBJ1-2
TGTGCCTGGAGTACCACAGGGGATGGTGGCTACACCTTC
CAWSTTGDGGYTF
>TRBV29-1|NA|many|TRBJ2-7
TGCAGCGTTGGCCCCCAGGGCCACGAGCAGTACTTC
CSVGPQGHEQYF
>TRBV20-1|TRBD2|many|TRBJ2-1
TGCAGTGCTAGGACTAGCGGGGGGGTTAGCTCCTACAATGAGCAGTTCTTC
CSARTSGGVSSYNEQFF
>TRBV5-1|NA|few|TRBJ1-6
TGCGCCAGCAGCTTGCAGGGGAGCTCCTATAATTCACCCCTCCACTTT
CASSLQGSSYNSPLHF
>TRBV7-9|NA|NA|TRBJ1-2
TGTGCCAGCAGCTTACGAACAGGAACAGGGCTTTATGGCTACACCTTC
CASSLRTGTGLYGYTF
>TRBV5-6|TRBD1|many|TRBJ2-5
TGTGCCAGCAGCCCGACGGGAAAAGGGGGCGAAGAGACCCAGTACTTC
CASSPTGKGGEETQYF
>TRBV6-2/TRBV6-3|NA|many|TRBJ2-4
TGTGCCAGCAGGCAGGGGCTTATAAGCTTAGCCAAAAACATTCAGTACTTC
CASRQGLISLAKNIQYF
>TRBV12-3/TRBV12-4|TRBD1|NA|TRBJ2-2
TGTGCCAGCACCCCCAGGGGGCGCGCCGGGGAGCTGTTTTTT
CASTPRGRAGELFF
>TRBV30|NA|many|TRBJ2-3
TGTGCCTGGGGGGTGTTGGGAGATACGCAGTATTTT
CAWGVLGDTQYF
>TRBV20-1|NA|many|TRBJ1-5
TGCAGTGCCACCCAGGGGCCCGTCAATCAGCCCCAGCATTTT
CSATQGPVNQPQHF
>TRBV3-1|NA|many|TRBJ2-3
TGTGCCAGCAGCCAAGGACTATTAGTAAGCACAGATACGCAGTATTTT
CASSQGLLVSTDTQYF